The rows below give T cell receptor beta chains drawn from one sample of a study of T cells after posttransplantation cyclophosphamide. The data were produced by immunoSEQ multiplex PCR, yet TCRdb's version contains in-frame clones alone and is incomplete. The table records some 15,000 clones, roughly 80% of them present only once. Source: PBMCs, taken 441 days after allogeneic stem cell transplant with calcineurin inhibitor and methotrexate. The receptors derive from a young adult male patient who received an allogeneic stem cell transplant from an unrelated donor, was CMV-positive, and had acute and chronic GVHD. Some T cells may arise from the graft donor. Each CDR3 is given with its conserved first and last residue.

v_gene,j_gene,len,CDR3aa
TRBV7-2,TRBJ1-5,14,CASSPLLSNQPQHF
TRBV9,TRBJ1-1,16,CASSTHRGQGDTEAFF
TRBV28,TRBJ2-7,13,CASSSLTGVEQYF
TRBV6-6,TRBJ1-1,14,CASSYSTLNTEAFF
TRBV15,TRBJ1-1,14,CATSRYGRGTEAFF
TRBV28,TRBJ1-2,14,CASSFRGTGYGYTF
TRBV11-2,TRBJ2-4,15,CASSLLGFGENIQYF
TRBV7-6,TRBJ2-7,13,CASSLAEGYEQYF
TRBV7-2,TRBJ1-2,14,CASSRTGTGNGYTF
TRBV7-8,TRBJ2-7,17,CASSHLLGGGPSYEQYF
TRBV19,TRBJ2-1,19,CASSISSGRGGGSYNEQFF
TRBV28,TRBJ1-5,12,CASSAKVRPQHF
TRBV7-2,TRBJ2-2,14,CASSPHPNTGELFF
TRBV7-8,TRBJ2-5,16,CASSLGGTSAIETQYF
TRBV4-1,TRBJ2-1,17,CASSRGGLAGTYNEQFF
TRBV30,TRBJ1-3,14,CAWGTGRTGNTIYF
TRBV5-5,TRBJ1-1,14,CASSSGPGGAEAFF
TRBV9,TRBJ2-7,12,CASGSGTYEQYF
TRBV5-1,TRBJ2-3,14,CASSLEGTSRAQYF
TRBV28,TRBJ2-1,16,CASAGLTSGRYNEQFF
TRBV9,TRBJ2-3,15,CASSQSGQGTDTQYF
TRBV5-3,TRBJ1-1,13,CARSGPQGSEAFF
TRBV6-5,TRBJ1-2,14,CATESRDSLYGYTF
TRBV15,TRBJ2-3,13,CATSRDRADTQYF
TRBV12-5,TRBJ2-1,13,CASGLSRNNEQFF
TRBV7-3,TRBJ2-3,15,CASSPGLGGTDTQYF
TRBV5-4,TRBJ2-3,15,CALAGSGGQVDTQYF
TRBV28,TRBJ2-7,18,CASSLIAGATSGVYEQYF
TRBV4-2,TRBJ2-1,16,CASSQDRAGGLNEQFF
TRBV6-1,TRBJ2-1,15,CASSVTRTSGSEQFF
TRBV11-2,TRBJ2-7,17,CASSSYGGASGGGEQYF